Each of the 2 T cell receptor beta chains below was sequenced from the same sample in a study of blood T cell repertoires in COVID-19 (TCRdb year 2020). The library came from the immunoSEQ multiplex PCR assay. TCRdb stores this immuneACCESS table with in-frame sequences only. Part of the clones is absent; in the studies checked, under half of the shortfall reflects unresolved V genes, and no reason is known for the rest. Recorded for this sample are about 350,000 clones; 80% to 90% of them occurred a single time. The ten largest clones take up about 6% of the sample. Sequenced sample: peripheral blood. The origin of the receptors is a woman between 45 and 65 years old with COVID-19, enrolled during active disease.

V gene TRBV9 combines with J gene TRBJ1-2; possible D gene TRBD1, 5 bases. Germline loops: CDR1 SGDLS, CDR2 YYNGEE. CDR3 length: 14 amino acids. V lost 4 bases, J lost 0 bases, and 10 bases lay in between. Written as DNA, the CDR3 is TGTGCCAGCAGCCGGGACTCAGCTAACTATGGCTACACCTTC. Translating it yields CASSRDSANYGYTF.

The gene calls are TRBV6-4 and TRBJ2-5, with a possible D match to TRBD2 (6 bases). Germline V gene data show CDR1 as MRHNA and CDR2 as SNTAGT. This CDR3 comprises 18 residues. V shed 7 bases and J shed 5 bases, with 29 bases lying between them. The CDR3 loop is CASIRTQWGDPPSETQYF. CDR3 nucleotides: TGTGCCAGCATCCGGACCCAATGGGGGGACCCTCCCAGCGAGACCCAGTACTTC.